The present T cell receptor beta chain was sequenced within a study of T cell changes during pregnancy in multiple sclerosis. CDR3 length: 13 amino acids. CDR1 and CDR2 (germline): SGHTA, FQGNSA. Trimming took off 2 bases at V and 3 bases at J, with 8 bases between the two ends. Clones were sequenced by immunoSEQ multiplex PCR, and TCRdb holds only the in-frame ones, with some missing. The table includes about 45,000 clones, approximately 90% detected once. The receptor comes from a female donor with multiple sclerosis, enrolled in a pregnancy study. The material sequenced was CD8+ T cells from peripheral blood mononuclear cells, taken in the second trimester of pregnancy. V usage is TRBV7-2 and J usage is TRBJ2-7; D unclear. The CDR3 nucleotides are TGTGCCAGCAGCTTACTGGGCAGCTACGAGCAGTACTTC. It is translated as CASSLLGSYEQYF.